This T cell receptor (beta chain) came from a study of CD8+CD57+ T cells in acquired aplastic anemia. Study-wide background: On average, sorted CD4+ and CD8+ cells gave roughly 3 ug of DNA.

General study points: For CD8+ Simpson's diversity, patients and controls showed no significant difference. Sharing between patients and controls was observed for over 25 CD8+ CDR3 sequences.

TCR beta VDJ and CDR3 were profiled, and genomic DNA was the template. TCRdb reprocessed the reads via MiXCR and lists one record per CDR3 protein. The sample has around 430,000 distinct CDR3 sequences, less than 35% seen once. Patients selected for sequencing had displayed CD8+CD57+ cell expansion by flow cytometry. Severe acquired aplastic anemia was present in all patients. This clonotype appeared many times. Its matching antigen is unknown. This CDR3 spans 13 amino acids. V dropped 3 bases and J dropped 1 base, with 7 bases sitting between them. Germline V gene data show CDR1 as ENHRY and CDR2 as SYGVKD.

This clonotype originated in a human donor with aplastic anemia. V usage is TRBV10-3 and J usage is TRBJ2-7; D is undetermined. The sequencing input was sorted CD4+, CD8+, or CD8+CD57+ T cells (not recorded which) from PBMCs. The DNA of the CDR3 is TGTGCCATCAGTGAAGAGATTTCCTACGAGCAGTACTTC. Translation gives CAISEEISYEQYF.